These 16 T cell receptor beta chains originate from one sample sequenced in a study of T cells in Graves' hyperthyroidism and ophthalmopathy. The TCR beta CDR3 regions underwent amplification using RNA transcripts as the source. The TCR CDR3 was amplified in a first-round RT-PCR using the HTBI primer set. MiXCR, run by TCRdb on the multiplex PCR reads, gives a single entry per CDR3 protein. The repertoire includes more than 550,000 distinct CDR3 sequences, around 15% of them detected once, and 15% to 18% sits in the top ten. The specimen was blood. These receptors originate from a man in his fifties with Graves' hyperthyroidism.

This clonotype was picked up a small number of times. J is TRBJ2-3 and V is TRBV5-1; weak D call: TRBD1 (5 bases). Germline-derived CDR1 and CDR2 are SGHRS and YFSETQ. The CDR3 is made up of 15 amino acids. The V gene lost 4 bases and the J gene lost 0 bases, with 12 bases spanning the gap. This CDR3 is CASSHLRGSTDTQYF. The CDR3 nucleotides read TGCGCCAGCAGCCATTTAAGGGGTAGCACAGATACGCAGTATTTT. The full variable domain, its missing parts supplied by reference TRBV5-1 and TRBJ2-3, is KAGVTQTPRYLIKTRGQQVTLSCSPISGHRSVSWYQQTPGQGLQFLFEYFSETQRNKGNFPGRFSGRQFSNSRSEMNVSTLELGDSALYLCASSHLRGSTDTQYFGPGTRLTVL.

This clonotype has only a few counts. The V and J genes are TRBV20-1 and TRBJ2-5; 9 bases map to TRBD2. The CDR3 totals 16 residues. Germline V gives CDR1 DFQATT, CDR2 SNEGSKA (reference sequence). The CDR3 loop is CSEHVPSSGNRETQYF. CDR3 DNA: TGCAGCGAACACGTTCCCTCTAGCGGGAACAGGGAGACCCAGTACTTC.

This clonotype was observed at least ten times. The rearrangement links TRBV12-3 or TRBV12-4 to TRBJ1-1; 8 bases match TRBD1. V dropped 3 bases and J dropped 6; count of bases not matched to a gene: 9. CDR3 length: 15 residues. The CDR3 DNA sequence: TGTGCCAGCAGTTTCCTGGGGACAGGTCACGCTGAAGCTTTCTTT. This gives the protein CASSFLGTGHAEAFF.

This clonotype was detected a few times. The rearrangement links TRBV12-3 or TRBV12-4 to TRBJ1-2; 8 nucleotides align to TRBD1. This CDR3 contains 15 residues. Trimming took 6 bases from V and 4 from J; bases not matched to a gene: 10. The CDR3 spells CASSPPGQAIYGYTF. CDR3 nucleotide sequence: TGTGCCAGCAGCCCTCCGGGACAGGCTATCTATGGCTACACCTTC.

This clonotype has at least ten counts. The CDR3 spells CASSLSRQNFLTYEQYF. The CDR3 DNA follows: TGTGCCAGCAGTTTATCGAGGCAGAACTTCCTTACCTACGAGCAGTACTTC. This chain uses TRBV27 with TRBJ2-7; no definite D call. The CDR3 extends over 17 amino acids. V dropped 0 bases and J dropped 2 bases, with 17 bases sitting between them. In germline, CDR1 is MNHEY, CDR2 SMNVEV (reference sequence).

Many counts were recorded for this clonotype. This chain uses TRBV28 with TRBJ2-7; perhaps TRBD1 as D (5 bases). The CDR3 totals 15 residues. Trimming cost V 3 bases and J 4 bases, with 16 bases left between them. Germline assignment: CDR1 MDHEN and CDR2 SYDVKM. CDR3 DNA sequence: TGTGCCAGCAGTTTTCCCAGGGAAGCGAGATACGAGCAGTACTTC. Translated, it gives CASSFPREARYEQYF.

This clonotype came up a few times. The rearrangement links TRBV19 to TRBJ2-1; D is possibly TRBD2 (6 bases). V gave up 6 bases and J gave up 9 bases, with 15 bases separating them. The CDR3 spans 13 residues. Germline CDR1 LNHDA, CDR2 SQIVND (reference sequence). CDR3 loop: CASSSQLALEQFF. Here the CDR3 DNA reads TGTGCCAGTAGCAGCCAACTAGCTCTTGAGCAGTTCTTC.

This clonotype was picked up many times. The CDR3 region has the DNA TGTGCCAGCAGTTCTAGACTAGCGGCAACCTACGAGCAGTACTTC. Its translation is CASSSRLAATYEQYF. The V and J genes are TRBV28 and TRBJ2-7; 9 nucleotides line up with TRBD2. V shed 4 bases, J shed 2 bases, and the junction held 6 bases outside the gene matches. CDR3 length equals 15 residues. Looked up from germline, CDR1 is MDHEN and CDR2 is SYDVKM.

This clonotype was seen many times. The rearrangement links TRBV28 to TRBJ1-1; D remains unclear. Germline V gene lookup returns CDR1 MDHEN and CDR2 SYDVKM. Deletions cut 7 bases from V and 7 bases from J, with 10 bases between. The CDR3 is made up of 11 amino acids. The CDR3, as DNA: TGTGCCAGCACCGCCGAGGGTGAAGCTTTCTTT. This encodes CASTAEGEAFF.

The CDR3 sequence: CASGLRGHNQPQHF. The CDR3 DNA follows: TGTGCCAGTGGGCTAAGGGGGCACAATCAGCCCCAGCATTTT. This chain uses TRBV27 with TRBJ1-5, with TRBD1 matching 7 bases. Germline loops: CDR1 MNHEY, CDR2 SMNVEV (reference sequence). This CDR3 contains 14 residues. The J segment lost 3 bases and the V segment lost 9 bases, leaving 8 bases of the junction unmatched.

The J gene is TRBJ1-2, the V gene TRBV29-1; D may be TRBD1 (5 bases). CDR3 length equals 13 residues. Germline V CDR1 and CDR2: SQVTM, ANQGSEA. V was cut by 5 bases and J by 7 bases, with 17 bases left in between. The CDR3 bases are TGCAGCGTTTTGGGGGTCCGGAGGGCTGGCTACACCTTC. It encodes CSVLGVRRAGYTF.

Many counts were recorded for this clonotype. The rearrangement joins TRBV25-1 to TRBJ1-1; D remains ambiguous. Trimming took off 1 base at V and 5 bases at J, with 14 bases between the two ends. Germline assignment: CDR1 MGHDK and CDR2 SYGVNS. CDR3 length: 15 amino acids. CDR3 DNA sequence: TGTGCCAGCAGTGAATCAGGCGGGATGGGGACTGAAGCTTTCTTT. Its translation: CASSESGGMGTEAFF. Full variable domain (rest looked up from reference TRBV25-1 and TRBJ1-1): EADIYQTPRYLVIGTGKKITLECSQTMGHDKMYWYQQDPGMELHLIHYSYGVNSTEKGDLSSESTVSRIRTEHFPLTLESARPSHTSQYLCASSESGGMGTEAFFGQGTRLTVV.

CDR3: CASMAGGNQPQHF. The CDR3 DNA is TGTGCCAGTATGGCAGGGGGAAATCAGCCCCAGCATTTT. This chain links TRBV19 with TRBJ1-5; 7 bases line up with TRBD1. Trimming removed 7 bases from V and 4 bases from J; junction bases left unmatched: 4. CDR1 is LNHDA and CDR2 is SQIVND in the germline V gene (reference sequence). CDR3 size: 13 residues. Using reference TRBV19 and TRBJ1-5 for the parts outside the CDR3, the full variable domain is DGGITQSPKYLFRKEGQNVTLSCEQNLNHDAMYWYRQDPGQGLRLIYYSQIVNDFQKGDIAEGYSVSREKKESFPLTVTSAQKNPTAFYLCASMAGGNQPQHFGDGTRLSIL.

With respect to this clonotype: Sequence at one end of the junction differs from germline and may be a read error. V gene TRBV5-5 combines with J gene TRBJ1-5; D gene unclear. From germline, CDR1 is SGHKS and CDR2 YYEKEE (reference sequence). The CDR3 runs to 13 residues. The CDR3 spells CASSLYSKQPQHF. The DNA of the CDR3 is TGTGCCAGCAGCCTTTATAGCAAGCAGCCCCAGCATTTT.

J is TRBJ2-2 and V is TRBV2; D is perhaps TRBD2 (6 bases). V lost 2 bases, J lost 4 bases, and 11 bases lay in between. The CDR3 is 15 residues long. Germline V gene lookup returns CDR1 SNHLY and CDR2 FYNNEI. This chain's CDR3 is CASSEKDGSTGELFF. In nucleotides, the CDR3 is TGTGCCAGCAGTGAAAAAGACGGGAGCACCGGGGAGCTGTTTTTT.

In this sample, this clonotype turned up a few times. CDR3 sequence: CASSQEMWADTQYF. CDR3 DNA: TGTGCCAGCAGCCAAGAAATGTGGGCAGATACGCAGTATTTT. The genes are TRBV7-2 and TRBJ2-3; D call uncertain. The V end was cut by 5 bases, the J end by 4 bases, with 13 bases between. Germline V gene lookup returns CDR1 SGHTA and CDR2 FQGNSA. The CDR3 has 14 residues.